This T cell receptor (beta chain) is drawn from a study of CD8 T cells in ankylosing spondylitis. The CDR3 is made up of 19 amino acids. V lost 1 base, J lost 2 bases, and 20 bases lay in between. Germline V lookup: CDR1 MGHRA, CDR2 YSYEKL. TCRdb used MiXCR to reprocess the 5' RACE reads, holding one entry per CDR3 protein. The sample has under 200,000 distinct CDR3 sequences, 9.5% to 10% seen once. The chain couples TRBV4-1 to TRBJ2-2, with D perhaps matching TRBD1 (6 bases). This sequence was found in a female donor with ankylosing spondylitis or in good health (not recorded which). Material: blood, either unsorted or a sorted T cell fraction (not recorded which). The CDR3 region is CASSQANPFRDTNTGELFF. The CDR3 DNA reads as TGCGCCAGCAGCCAAGCGAACCCGTTCCGGGACACAAACACCGGGGAGCTGTTTTTT.